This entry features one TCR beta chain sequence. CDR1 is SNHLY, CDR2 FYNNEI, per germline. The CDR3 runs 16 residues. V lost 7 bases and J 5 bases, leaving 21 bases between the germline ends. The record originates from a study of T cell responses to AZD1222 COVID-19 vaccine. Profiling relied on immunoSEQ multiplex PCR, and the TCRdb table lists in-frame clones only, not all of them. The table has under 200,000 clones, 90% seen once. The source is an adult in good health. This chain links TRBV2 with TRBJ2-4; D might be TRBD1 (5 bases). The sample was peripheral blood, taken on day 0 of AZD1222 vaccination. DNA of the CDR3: TGTGCCAGCAAATCCCCACAGGACGTCGGCCAAAACATTCAGTACTTC. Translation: CASKSPQDVGQNIQYF.